Listed here is a single T cell receptor beta chain. What it recognizes is unknown. The sample originates from a study of T cells expressing NK-cell markers. Overall study results and limits: In a few donors, these clonotypes also led the CD3+CD56-NKG2C+ fraction.

Germline loops: CDR1 MRHNA, CDR2 SNTAGT. There are 20 residues in the CDR3. With the 5' RACE reads reprocessed, TCRdb shows one record per CDR3 protein and no DNA. Reported are hundreds of thousands of distinct CDR3 sequences; the ten largest clones contain 6% to 9.5%. The specimen sequenced was blood T cells: a sorted CD56 or NKG2C T cell subset, CD4+ or CD8+ T cells, or bulk PBMC T cells (not recorded which). The gene calls are TRBV6-4 and TRBJ2-1; the TCRdb call, TRBD1, lacks DNA for checking. This receptor was taken from a woman between 18 and 70 years old in good health. The CDR3 reads CASSASSRRGGTKVHNEQFF.